The 22 T cell receptor beta chains reported below all come from one sample, sequenced in a study of spatial heterogeneity in lung cancer. TCRdb redid the calling of the 5' RACE reads with MiXCR, one entry per CDR3 protein. The data contain around 37,000 distinct CDR3 sequences, about 7.2% of them singletons. Regarding time point: sample taken at primary tumor resection. Source: PBMCs, taken at surgery. These TCRs come from a female donor with early-stage non-small cell lung cancer.

This rearrangement joins TRBV4-2 to TRBJ2-2, with D hard to call. CDR3 size: 15 residues. Trimming cost V 2 bases and J 1 base, with 8 bases left between them. Germline CDR1 reads LGHNA; CDR2 reads YNFKEQ. CDR3 in amino acids: CASSQMGQNTGELFF. CDR3 coding DNA: TGTGCCAGCAGCCAAATGGGCCAGAACACCGGGGAGCTGTTTTTT.

The chain employs TRBV2 and TRBJ2-2; D may correspond to TRBD1 or TRBD2 (6 bases each). Germline V lookup: CDR1 SNHLY, CDR2 FYNNEI. The CDR3 has 14 amino acids. V lost 7 bases and J 2 bases, leaving 11 bases between the germline ends. The CDR3 sequence: CASIAGTNTGELFF. The DNA of the CDR3 is TGTGCCAGCATCGCGGGGACAAACACCGGGGAGCTGTTTTTT. Filled out from reference TRBV2 and TRBJ2-2, the complete variable domain reads EPEVTQTPSHQVTQMGQEVILRCVPISNHLYFYWYRQILGQKVEFLVSFYNNEISEKSEIFDDQFSVERPDGSNFTLKIRSTKLEDSAMYFCASIAGTNTGELFFGEGSRLTVL.

The chain has TRBV2 and TRBJ1-5; unclear D gene. Germline V gives CDR1 SNHLY, CDR2 FYNNEI. Trimming removed 7 bases at V and 4 bases at J, with 11 bases between. The CDR3 is 13 amino acids. CDR3 sequence reads: CASKRDQNQPQHF. CDR3 DNA: TGTGCCAGCAAGAGAGACCAGAATCAGCCCCAGCATTTT.

This clonotype appeared many times. The chain links TRBV28 to TRBJ2-1, with TRBD2 matching over 7 bases. The V gene's germline CDR1 is MDHEN and CDR2 SYDVKM. J lost 6 bases, V lost 4 bases, and 15 bases had no gene match. The CDR3 is 17 amino acids. The CDR3 sequence is CASSSSLADRPSNEQFF. The CDR3 DNA reads TGTGCCAGCAGTTCATCCCTAGCGGACCGACCCTCCAATGAGCAGTTCTTC.

The rearrangement links TRBV29-1 to TRBJ2-3; the D gene is possibly TRBD1 (5 bases). CDR1 is SQVTM, CDR2 ANQGSEA, per germline. This CDR3 has 15 amino acids. Trimming took off 0 bases at V and 1 base at J, with 11 bases between the two ends. CDR3 sequence: CSVEDTGSGTDTQYF. CDR3 DNA sequence: TGCAGCGTTGAAGATACAGGAAGCGGCACAGATACGCAGTATTTT.

This clonotype has a handful of counts. The V call is TRBV27, the J call TRBJ2-5; TRBD2 agrees at 11 bases. This CDR3 has 17 amino acids. With 1 base clipped from V and 3 bases from J, the junction kept 7 bases outside the gene matches. Germline CDR1 is MNHEY and CDR2 is SMNVEV (reference sequence). CDR3 loop: CASSLYPATSGKETQYF. The DNA for the CDR3 is TGTGCCAGCAGTTTATACCCCGCGACTAGCGGGAAAGAGACCCAGTACTTC.

The chain combines TRBV4-1 with TRBJ1-2; no reliable D call. The CDR3 has 13 residues. Deletions cut 3 bases from V and 0 bases from J, with 5 bases between. Germline CDR1 reads MGHRA; CDR2 reads YSYEKL. The CDR3 bases are TGCGCCAGCAGCCAGACGGCTAACTATGGCTACACCTTC. Its translation is CASSQTANYGYTF.

This clonotype was seen repeatedly, ten times or more. This chain uses TRBV12-3 or TRBV12-4 with TRBJ1-1; the D is unclear. This CDR3 contains 11 residues. Trimming removed 3 bases from V and 8 bases from J, with 7 bases in between. As DNA, the CDR3 is TGTGCCAGCAGTTTCCTCGTGGAAGCTTTCTTT. Protein sequence: CASSFLVEAFF.

This clonotype was detected many times. The chain combines TRBV4-3 with TRBJ1-2; D not resolved. Between the trimmed V and J ends, which lost 1 base and 4 bases, there was a span of 10 bases. Germline V gene lookup returns CDR1 LGHNA and CDR2 YSLEER. The CDR3 length is 14 residues. The CDR3 DNA reads TGCGCCAGCAGCCAAGGTCCAGACCTCTATGGCTACACCTTC. Translation: CASSQGPDLYGYTF.

This clonotype was observed at least ten times. V is TRBV24-1 and J is TRBJ1-2; TRBD1 is a possible D gene (6 bases). CDR3 length equals 13 residues. Germline CDR1 reads KGHDR; CDR2 reads SFDVKD. V lost 3 bases and J 7 bases, leaving 11 bases between the germline ends. CDR3 in DNA: TGTGCCACCAGTGATGGACAGCGGTCTGGCTACACCTTC. Translation: CATSDGQRSGYTF.

The chain uses TRBV20-1 and TRBJ1-5, with 7 bases matching TRBD1. This CDR3 is 17 amino acids long. Trimming cost V 0 bases and J 0 bases; bases outside gene matches: 8. Germline V gene lookup returns CDR1 DFQATT and CDR2 SNEGSKA (reference sequence). The CDR3 sequence is CSARDSGRGYSNQPQHF. Here the CDR3 DNA reads TGCAGTGCTAGAGATAGTGGCAGGGGGTATAGCAATCAGCCCCAGCATTTT.

This clonotype has a handful of counts. The V gene is TRBV28, the J gene TRBJ1-5; D not certain. Germline V gives CDR1 MDHEN, CDR2 SYDVKM. The CDR3 contains 13 residues. The V gene lost 7 bases and the J gene lost 5 bases, with 12 bases spanning the gap. Here the CDR3 DNA reads TGTGCCAGCACCCCCGCAGGCGATCAGCCCCAGCATTTT. It yields the protein CASTPAGDQPQHF.

This clonotype was seen more than once but under ten times. The chain carries TRBV11-2 and TRBJ1-6, with D unclear. The CDR3 is 13 amino acids. The V and J ends lost 5 bases and 9 bases respectively, with 11 bases between them. Germline V gene lookup returns CDR1 SGHAT and CDR2 FQNNGV. In DNA form, the CDR3 reads TGTGCCAGCAGCGGGTTGTTCGGTTCACCCCTCCACTTT. It is translated as CASSGLFGSPLHF.

This chain links TRBV6-6 with TRBJ2-1; 11 bases map to TRBD2. Trimming at V came to 0 bases and at J to 8 bases, leaving 3 bases not matched to a gene. Germline-derived CDR1 and CDR2 are MNHNY and SVGAGI (reference sequence). This CDR3 has 15 amino acids. CDR3 protein: CASSYSSGGADEQFF. The CDR3 DNA reads TGTGCCAGCAGTTACTCTAGCGGGGGGGCCGATGAGCAGTTCTTC.

This clonotype has a count of ten or more. The chain recombines TRBV12-3 or TRBV12-4 with TRBJ2-3, with 11 bases identical to TRBD2. J was trimmed by 0 bases and V by 8 bases; bases with no gene match: 4. This CDR3 has 15 amino acids. CDR3 sequence (DNA): TGTGCCAGCGCGACTAGCGGGGATAGCACAGATACGCAGTATTTT. Its protein product is CASATSGDSTDTQYF.

Many counts were recorded for this clonotype. The genes are TRBV2 and TRBJ2-2; 10 bases map to TRBD1. Germline assignment: CDR1 SNHLY and CDR2 FYNNEI. After removal of 8 bases from V and 5 bases from J, the junction contained 8 bases not matched to a gene. This CDR3 comprises 15 residues. CDR3: CASRDRGLETGELFF. DNA for the CDR3: TGTGCCAGCCGCGACAGGGGGCTTGAAACCGGGGAGCTGTTTTTT.

The table lists this clonotype with a few counts. The chain couples TRBV10-3 to TRBJ2-2; the D is unclear. With 1 base removed from V and 4 bases from J, the gap between germline ends came to 7 bases. CDR1 is ENHRY and CDR2 is SYGVKD in the germline V gene. This CDR3 is built from 14 residues. The CDR3 sequence: CAISELESTGELFF. The CDR3 DNA follows: TGTGCCATCAGTGAGTTGGAGTCCACCGGGGAGCTGTTTTTT.

This clonotype was observed once. It may be a read error: a sequence one base away is much more abundant. The chain has TRBV5-1 and TRBJ2-2; D is possibly TRBD2 (5 bases). CDR1 SGHRS and CDR2 YFSETQ come from the germline V gene. CDR3 length equals 15 residues. The CDR3 DNA is TGCGTCAGCAGCTTGACGGCGGGGAACACCGGGGAGCTGTTTTTT. This translates into CVSSLTAGNTGELFF.

This clonotype was seen a few times. V and J are TRBV7-2 and TRBJ1-2; TRBD1 aligns across 9 bases. This CDR3 has 13 residues. V trimming: 5 bases; J trimming: 6 bases; junction bases outside the gene matches: 4. CDR1 and CDR2 from the germline V gene are SGHTA and FQGNSA. CDR3 coding DNA: TGTGCCAGCAGCCTTACAGGGGGCAATGGCTACACCTTC. This translates into CASSLTGGNGYTF. Full variable domain (outside the CDR3, taken from reference TRBV7-2 and TRBJ1-2): GAGVSQSPSNKVTEKGKDVELRCDPISGHTALYWYRQSLGQGLEFLIYFQGNSAPDKSGLPSDRFSAERTGGSVSTLTIQRTQQEDSAVYLCASSLTGGNGYTFGSGTRLTVV.

This clonotype was counted ten times or more. The CDR3: CASSPLDRNEQFF. The CDR3 DNA is TGTGCCAGCTCACCTCTAGACAGGAATGAGCAGTTCTTC. The V gene is TRBV18, the J gene TRBJ2-1, with D tentatively TRBD1 (6 bases). V was shortened by 3 bases and J by 7 bases, with 10 bases between the two germline ends. Germline V gene sequence: CDR1 KGHSH, CDR2 LQKENI. This CDR3 region has 13 residues.

This clonotype was recorded at least ten times. The gene calls are TRBV6-2 or TRBV6-3 and TRBJ2-1; TRBD2 matches at 15 bases. V dropped 5 bases and J dropped 3; count of bases not matched to a gene: 8. CDR3 length: 18 residues. The germline gives CDR1 MNHEY, CDR2 SVGEGT. The CDR3 DNA reads as TGTGCCAGCAGTCCCGGGACTAGCGGGAGGCCACGCTACAATGAGCAGTTCTTC. Translated: CASSPGTSGRPRYNEQFF.

The J gene is TRBJ2-6, the V gene TRBV27; D unresolved. The V end lost 2 bases, the J end lost 0 bases, and 2 bases lay between the germline ends. Germline-derived CDR1 and CDR2 are MNHEY and SMNVEV (reference sequence). The CDR3 spans 14 residues. For the CDR3, the DNA is TGTGCCAGCAGTTTAAACTCTGGGGCCAACGTCCTGACTTTC. Its protein product is CASSLNSGANVLTF.